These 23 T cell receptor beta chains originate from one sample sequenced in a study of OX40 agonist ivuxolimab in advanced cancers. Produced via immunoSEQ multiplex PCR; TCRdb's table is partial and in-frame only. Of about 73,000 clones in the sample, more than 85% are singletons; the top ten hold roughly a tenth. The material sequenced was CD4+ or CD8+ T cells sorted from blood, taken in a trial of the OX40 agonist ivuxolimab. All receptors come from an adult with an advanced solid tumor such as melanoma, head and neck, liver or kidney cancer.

CDR3 loop: CASSLFPGEGSPLHF. CDR3 DNA: TGTGCCAGCAGTTTATTTCCGGGGGAGGGTTCACCCCTCCACTTT. This chain links TRBV27 with TRBJ1-6; the D gene is possibly TRBD1 (5 bases). The V end lost 1 base, the J end lost 9 bases, and 13 bases lay between the germline ends. Germline loops: CDR1 MNHEY, CDR2 SMNVEV (reference sequence). This CDR3 is built from 15 residues.

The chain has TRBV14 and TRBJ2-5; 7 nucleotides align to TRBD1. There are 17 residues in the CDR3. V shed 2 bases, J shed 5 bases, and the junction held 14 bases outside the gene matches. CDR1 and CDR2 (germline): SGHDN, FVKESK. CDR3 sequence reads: CASSQSPKQGFLETQYF. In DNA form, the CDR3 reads TGTGCCAGCAGCCAAAGTCCAAAACAGGGGTTCTTGGAGACCCAGTACTTC.

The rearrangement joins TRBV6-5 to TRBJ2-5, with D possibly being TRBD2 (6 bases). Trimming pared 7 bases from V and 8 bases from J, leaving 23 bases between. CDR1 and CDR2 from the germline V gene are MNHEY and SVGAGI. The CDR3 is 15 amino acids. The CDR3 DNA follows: TGTGCCAGCACCGAGAGGGACTTCTTTTGGGAAACCCAGTACTTC. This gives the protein CASTERDFFWETQYF.

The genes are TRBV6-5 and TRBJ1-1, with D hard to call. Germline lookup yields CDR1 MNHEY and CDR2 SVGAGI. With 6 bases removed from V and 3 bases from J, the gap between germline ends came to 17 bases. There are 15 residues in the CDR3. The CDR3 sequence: CASSTTRETDTEAFF. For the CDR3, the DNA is TGTGCCAGCAGCACCACACGTGAGACGGACACTGAAGCTTTCTTT.

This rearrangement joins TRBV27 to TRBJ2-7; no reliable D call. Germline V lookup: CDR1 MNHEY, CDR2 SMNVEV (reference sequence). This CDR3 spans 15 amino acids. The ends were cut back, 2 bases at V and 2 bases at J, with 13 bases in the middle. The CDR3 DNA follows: TGTGCCAGCAGTTTACTGGCAGCCGTGGCCTACGAGCAGTACTTC. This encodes CASSLLAAVAYEQYF.

The CDR3 loop is CASSRGQGSIRNTIYF. The CDR3 DNA reads TGTGCCAGCAGCCGGGGACAGGGAAGTATAAGAAACACCATATATTTT. The chain combines TRBV7-8 with TRBJ1-3; TRBD1 agrees at 9 bases. Germline V gene sequence: CDR1 SGHVS, CDR2 FQNEAQ. V lost 5 bases and J lost 5; bases outside the gene matches: 10. CDR3 size: 16 residues.

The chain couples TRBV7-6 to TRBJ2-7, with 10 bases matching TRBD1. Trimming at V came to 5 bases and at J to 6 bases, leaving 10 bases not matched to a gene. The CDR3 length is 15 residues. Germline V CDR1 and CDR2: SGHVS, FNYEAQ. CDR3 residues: CASSPQGQGLSEQYF. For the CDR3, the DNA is TGTGCCAGCAGCCCGCAGGGACAGGGGCTATCCGAGCAGTACTTC.

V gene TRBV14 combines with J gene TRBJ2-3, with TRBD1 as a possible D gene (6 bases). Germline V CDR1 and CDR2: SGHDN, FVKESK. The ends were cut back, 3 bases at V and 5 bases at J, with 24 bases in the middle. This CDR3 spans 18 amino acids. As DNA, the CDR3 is TGTGCCAGCAGCCATCCGCAATTCTGGGGCCCAGGGGAAGATACGCAGTATTTT. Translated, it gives CASSHPQFWGPGEDTQYF.

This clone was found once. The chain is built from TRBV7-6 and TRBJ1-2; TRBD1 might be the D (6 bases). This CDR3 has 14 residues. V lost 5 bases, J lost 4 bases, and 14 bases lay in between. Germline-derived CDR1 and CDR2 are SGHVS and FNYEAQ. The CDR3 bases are TGTGCCAGCAGCCCGGACAGCTCCACCTATGGCTACACCTTC. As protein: CASSPDSSTYGYTF.

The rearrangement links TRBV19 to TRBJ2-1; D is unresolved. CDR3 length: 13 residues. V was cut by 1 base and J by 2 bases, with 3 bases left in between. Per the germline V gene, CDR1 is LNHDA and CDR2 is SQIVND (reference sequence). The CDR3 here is CASSIATYNEQFF. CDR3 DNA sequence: TGTGCCAGTAGTATAGCCACCTACAATGAGCAGTTCTTC.

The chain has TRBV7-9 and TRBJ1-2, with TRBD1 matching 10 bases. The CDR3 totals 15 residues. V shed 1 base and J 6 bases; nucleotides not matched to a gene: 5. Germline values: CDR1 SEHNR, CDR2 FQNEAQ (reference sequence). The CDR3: CASSLGTGGFDGYTF. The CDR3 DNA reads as TGTGCCAGCAGCTTAGGGACAGGGGGTTTCGATGGCTACACCTTC.

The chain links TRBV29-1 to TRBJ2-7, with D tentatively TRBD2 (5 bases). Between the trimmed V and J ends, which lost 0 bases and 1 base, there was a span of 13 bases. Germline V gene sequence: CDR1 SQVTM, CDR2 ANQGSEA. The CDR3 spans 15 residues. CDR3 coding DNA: TGCAGCGTTGAAGATCCGGAGGACGAGTCCTACGAGCAGTACTTC. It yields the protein CSVEDPEDESYEQYF.

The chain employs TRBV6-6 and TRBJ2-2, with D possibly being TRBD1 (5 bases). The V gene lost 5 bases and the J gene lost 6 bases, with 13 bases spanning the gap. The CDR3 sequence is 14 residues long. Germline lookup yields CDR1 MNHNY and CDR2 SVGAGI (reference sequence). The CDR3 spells CASSNKGFAGELFF. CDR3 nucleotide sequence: TGTGCCAGCAGTAACAAGGGGTTTGCCGGGGAGCTGTTTTTT.

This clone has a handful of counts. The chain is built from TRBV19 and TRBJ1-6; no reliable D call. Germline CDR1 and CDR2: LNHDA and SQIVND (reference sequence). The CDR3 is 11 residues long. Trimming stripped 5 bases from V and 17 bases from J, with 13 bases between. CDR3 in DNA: TGTGCCAGTAGTTTCGGCCCCGGAGTCCACTTT. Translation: CASSFGPGVHF.

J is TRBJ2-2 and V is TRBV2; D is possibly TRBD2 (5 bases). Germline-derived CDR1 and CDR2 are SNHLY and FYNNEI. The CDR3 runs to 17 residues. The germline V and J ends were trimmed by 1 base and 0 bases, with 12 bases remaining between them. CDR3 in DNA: TGTGCCAGCAGTGAAGTTTGGCGGGCGACGAACACCGGGGAGCTGTTTTTT. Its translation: CASSEVWRATNTGELFF.

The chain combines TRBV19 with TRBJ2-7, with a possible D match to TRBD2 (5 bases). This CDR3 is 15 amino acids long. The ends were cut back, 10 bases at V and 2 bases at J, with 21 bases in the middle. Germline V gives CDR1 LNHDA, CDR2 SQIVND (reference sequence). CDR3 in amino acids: CATLQGRARTYEQYF. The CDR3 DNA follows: TGTGCCACGTTACAAGGGAGAGCAAGAACCTACGAGCAGTACTTC. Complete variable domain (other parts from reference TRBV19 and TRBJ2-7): DGGITQSPKYLFRKEGQNVTLSCEQNLNHDAMYWYRQDPGQGLRLIYYSQIVNDFQKGDIAEGYSVSREKKESFPLTVTSAQKNPTAFYLCATLQGRARTYEQYFGPGTRLTVT.

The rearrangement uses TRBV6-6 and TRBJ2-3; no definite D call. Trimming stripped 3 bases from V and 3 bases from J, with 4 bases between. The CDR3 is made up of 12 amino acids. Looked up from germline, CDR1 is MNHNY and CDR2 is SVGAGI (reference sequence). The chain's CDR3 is CASSYGTDTQYF. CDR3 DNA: TGTGCCAGCAGTTATGGAACAGATACGCAGTATTTT.

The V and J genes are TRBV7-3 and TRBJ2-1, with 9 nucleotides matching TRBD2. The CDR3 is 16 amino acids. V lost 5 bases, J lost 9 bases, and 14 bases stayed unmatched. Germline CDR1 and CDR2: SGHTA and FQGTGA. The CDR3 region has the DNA TGTGCCAGCAGCCCACGGCGGGCTAGCGGGGTTTCTGAGCAGTTCTTC. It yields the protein CASSPRRASGVSEQFF.

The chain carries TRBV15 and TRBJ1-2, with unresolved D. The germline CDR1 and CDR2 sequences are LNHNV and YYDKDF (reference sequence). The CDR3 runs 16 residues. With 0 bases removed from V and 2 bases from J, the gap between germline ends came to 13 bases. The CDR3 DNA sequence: TGTGCCACCAGCAGAGATAGGGCAGACGCCAACTATGGCTACACCTTC. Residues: CATSRDRADANYGYTF.

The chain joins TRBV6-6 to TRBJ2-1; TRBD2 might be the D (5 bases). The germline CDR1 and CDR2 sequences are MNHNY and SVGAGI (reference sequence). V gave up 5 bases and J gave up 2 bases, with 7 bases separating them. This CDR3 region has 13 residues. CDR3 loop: CASSQLAYNEQFF. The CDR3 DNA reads TGTGCCAGCAGTCAACTAGCCTACAATGAGCAGTTCTTC.

The CDR3 DNA reads TGTGCCTCAGAACAGGGTTTACGGCAGCCCCAGCATTTT. Its translation is CASEQGLRQPQHF. The V gene is TRBV30, the J gene TRBJ1-5; D might be TRBD1 (6 bases). This CDR3 region has 13 residues. V lost 7 bases, J lost 7 bases, and 17 bases lay in between. Per germline, CDR1 GTSNPN and CDR2 SVGIG (reference sequence).

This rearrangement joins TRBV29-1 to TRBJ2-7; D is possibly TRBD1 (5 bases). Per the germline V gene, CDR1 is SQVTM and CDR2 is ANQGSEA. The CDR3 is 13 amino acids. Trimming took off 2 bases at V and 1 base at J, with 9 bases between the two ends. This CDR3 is CSVETGLSYEQYF. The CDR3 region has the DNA TGCAGCGTTGAAACAGGTCTTTCCTACGAGCAGTACTTC.

CDR3 coding DNA: TGTGCCAGCAGCTTAGCGCTGGGGGCGGGGGCCCTCTACAATGAGCAGTTCTTC. Translated, it gives CASSLALGAGALYNEQFF. V and J are TRBV7-6 and TRBJ2-1; possible D gene TRBD2, 7 bases. The CDR3 contains 18 residues. V dropped 0 bases and J dropped 3 bases, with 18 bases sitting between them. Germline loops: CDR1 SGHVS, CDR2 FNYEAQ.